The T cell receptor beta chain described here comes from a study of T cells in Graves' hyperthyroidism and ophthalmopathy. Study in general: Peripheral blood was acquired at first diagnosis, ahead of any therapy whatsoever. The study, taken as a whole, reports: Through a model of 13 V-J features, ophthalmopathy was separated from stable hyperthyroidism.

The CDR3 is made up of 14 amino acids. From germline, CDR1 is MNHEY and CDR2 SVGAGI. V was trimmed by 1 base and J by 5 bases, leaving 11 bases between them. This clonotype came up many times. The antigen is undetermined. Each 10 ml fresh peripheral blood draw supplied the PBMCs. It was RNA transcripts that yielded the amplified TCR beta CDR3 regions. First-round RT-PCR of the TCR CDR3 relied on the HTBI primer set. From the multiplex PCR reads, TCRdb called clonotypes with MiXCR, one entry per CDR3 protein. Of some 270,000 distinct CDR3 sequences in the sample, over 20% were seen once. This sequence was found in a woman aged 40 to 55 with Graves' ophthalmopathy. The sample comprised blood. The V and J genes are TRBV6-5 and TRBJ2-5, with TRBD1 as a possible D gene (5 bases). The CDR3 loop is CASSYLGRVETQYF. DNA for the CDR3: TGTGCCAGCAGTTACTTGGGGCGCGTGGAGACCCAGTACTTC.